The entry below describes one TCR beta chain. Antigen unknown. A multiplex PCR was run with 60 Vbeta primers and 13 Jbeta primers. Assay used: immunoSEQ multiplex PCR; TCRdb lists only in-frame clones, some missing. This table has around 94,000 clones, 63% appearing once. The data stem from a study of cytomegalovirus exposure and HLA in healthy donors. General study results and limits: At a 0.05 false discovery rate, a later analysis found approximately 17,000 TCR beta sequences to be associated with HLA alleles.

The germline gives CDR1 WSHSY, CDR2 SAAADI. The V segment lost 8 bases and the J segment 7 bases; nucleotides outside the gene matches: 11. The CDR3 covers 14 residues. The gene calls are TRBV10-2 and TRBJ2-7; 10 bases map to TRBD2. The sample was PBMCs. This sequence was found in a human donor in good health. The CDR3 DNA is TGCGCCAGCGGAGCAGCGGGAGGGCTAGGTGAGCAGTACTTC. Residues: CASGAAGGLGEQYF.